The 18 T cell receptor beta chains in this list originate from one sample, sequenced in a study of blood T cell repertoires in COVID-19. Assay used: immunoSEQ multiplex PCR; TCRdb lists only in-frame clones, some missing. The sample has 140,000 to 150,000 clones; 80% to 90% are singletons. Sequences were obtained from peripheral blood. The receptors originated from a woman aged 55-70 years with active COVID-19.

This rearrangement joins TRBV19 to TRBJ2-2; 9 bases are shared with TRBD2. V lost 9 bases and J lost 4; bases outside the gene matches: 9. The CDR3 is made up of 15 amino acids. Germline CDR1 and CDR2: LNHDA and SQIVND (reference sequence). In nucleotides, the CDR3 is TGTGCCAGCCTGTATAGCGGGAGTAGCACCGGGGAGCTGTTTTTT. Translation gives CASLYSGSSTGELFF.

The V call is TRBV28, the J call TRBJ1-3; a weak D match, TRBD1 (6 bases). CDR1 and CDR2 from the germline V gene are MDHEN and SYDVKM. The CDR3 has 15 residues. V was clipped by 6 bases and J by 7 bases, with 19 bases between them. The CDR3 reads CASSTKVTGWNTIYF. For the CDR3, the DNA is TGTGCCAGCAGCACTAAGGTGACAGGCTGGAACACCATATATTTT.

The chain joins TRBV28 to TRBJ2-1; D unclear. Germline CDR1 and CDR2: MDHEN and SYDVKM. The CDR3 consists of 8 residues. Trimming left V 8 bases short and J 11 bases short, with 4 bases between. The CDR3 sequence: CASGQQFF. In DNA form, the CDR3 reads TGTGCCAGCGGGCAGCAGTTCTTC.

The chain couples TRBV9 to TRBJ2-1, with TRBD2 matching 7 bases. CDR1 SGDLS and CDR2 YYNGEE come from the germline V gene. V was clipped by 2 bases and J by 1 base; unmatched bases: 3. This CDR3 contains 15 residues. The CDR3 reads CASSVEGGSYNEQFF. The CDR3 DNA sequence: TGTGCCAGCAGCGTTGAGGGAGGGTCCTACAATGAGCAGTTCTTC.

This chain uses TRBV7-2 with TRBJ2-5; D is perhaps TRBD2 (6 bases). The CDR3 covers 13 residues. Germline CDR1 SGHTA, CDR2 FQGNSA. The V and J ends lost 5 bases and 4 bases respectively, with 11 bases between them. CDR3 nucleotides: TGTGCCAGCAGCCGTCCGGGAGCAGAGACCCAGTACTTC. Translation gives CASSRPGAETQYF.

The chain links TRBV11-2 to TRBJ1-2; TRBD1 might be the D (6 bases). Germline CDR1 and CDR2: SGHAT and FQNNGV. The CDR3 contains 15 residues. V gave up 1 base and J gave up 8 bases, with 17 bases separating them. CDR3 sequence (DNA): TGTGCCAGCAGCTTAGTTCGGGGGGCGGCCTACGGCTACACCTTC. Amino acids: CASSLVRGAAYGYTF.

The CDR3 DNA sequence: TGTGCCAGCAGCCCAGGACTAGCGGGAGGATTTGACAATGAGCAGTTCTTC. Translating it yields CASSPGLAGGFDNEQFF. The V gene is TRBV7-9, the J gene TRBJ2-1; 14 bases line up with TRBD2. The germline V gene has CDR1 SEHNR and CDR2 FQNEAQ (reference sequence). CDR3 length: 17 residues. With V trimmed by 5 bases and J by 5 bases, 8 bases remained unmatched. The full variable domain, its missing parts supplied by reference TRBV7-9 and TRBJ2-1, is DTGVSQNPRHKITKRGQNVTFRCDPISEHNRLYWYRQTLGQGPEFLTYFQNEAQLEKSRLLSDRFSAERPKGSFSTLEIQRTEQGDSAMYLCASSPGLAGGFDNEQFFGPGTRLTVL.

The chain is built from TRBV24-1 and TRBJ2-2; TRBD1 agrees at 9 bases. The germline V gene encodes CDR1 KGHDR and CDR2 SFDVKD. The CDR3 is 15 residues long. V lost 7 bases and J lost 8; bases outside the gene matches: 10. CDR3 sequence reads: CATSPRDREWGELFF. Here the CDR3 DNA reads TGTGCCACCAGCCCCCGGGACAGGGAGTGGGGGGAGCTGTTTTTT.

Only one count was recorded for this clone. This chain uses TRBV9 with TRBJ1-1; unclear D gene. The V gene's germline CDR1 is SGDLS and CDR2 YYNGEE. V lost 4 bases and J 0 bases, leaving 10 bases between the germline ends. The CDR3 is 14 amino acids. The CDR3 DNA is TGTGCCAGCAGCCCTACTTTACTGAACACTGAAGCTTTCTTT. Amino acids: CASSPTLLNTEAFF.

The chain links TRBV5-1 to TRBJ2-5; D not certain. This CDR3 contains 13 residues. Trimming removed 1 base from V and 2 bases from J, with 6 bases in between. CDR1 and CDR2 (germline): SGHRS, YFSETQ. For the CDR3, the DNA is TGCGCCAGCAGCTTGTTCGGTCAAGAGACCCAGTACTTC. Translated, it gives CASSLFGQETQYF.

The genes are TRBV7-2 and TRBJ2-3; TRBD2 might be the D (5 bases). Germline V lookup: CDR1 SGHTA, CDR2 FQGNSA. V was shortened by 5 bases and J by 0 bases, with 9 bases between the two germline ends. This CDR3 is built from 14 residues. CDR3 sequence (DNA): TGTGCCAGCAGCGGCCGGACTAGCACAGATACGCAGTATTTT. Its translation: CASSGRTSTDTQYF.

The chain employs TRBV27 and TRBJ1-5, with D maybe TRBD1 (5 bases). V lost 2 bases and J 3 bases, leaving 8 bases between the germline ends. The germline CDR1 and CDR2 sequences are MNHEY and SMNVEV (reference sequence). The CDR3 covers 14 residues. The CDR3 spells CASSLQGSNQPQHF. DNA for the CDR3: TGTGCCAGCAGTTTACAGGGATCCAATCAGCCCCAGCATTTT.

CDR3 protein: CASSPDGRNTIYF. The CDR3 coding sequence is TGTGCCAGCAGTCCCGACGGGAGAAACACCATATATTTT. V gene TRBV3-1 (or the pseudogene TRBV3-2) combines with J gene TRBJ1-3; no firm D call. Between the trimmed V and J ends, which lost 6 bases and 5 bases, there was a span of 11 bases. CDR1 and CDR2 from the germline V gene are LGHDT and YNNKEL (reference sequence). This CDR3 contains 13 residues.

The CDR3 bases are TGCGCCAGCAGCTTGGGGCCGGGACAGGGAGGAGATCAGCCCCAGCATTTT. Protein product: CASSLGPGQGGDQPQHF. The chain links TRBV5-1 to TRBJ1-5, with 9 bases lining up with TRBD1. Germline trimming cut 0 bases from V and 5 bases from J; bases unmatched to any gene: 9. Per germline, CDR1 SGHRS and CDR2 YFSETQ. The CDR3 runs to 17 residues.

This clone was observed once. The rearrangement joins TRBV3-1 (or the pseudogene TRBV3-2) to TRBJ2-1; the D gene is possibly TRBD1 (6 bases). Trimming cost V 3 bases and J 7 bases, with 16 bases left between them. The CDR3 is made up of 15 amino acids. Germline V gene sequence: CDR1 LGHDT, CDR2 YNNKEL (reference sequence). The CDR3 region has the DNA TGTGCCAGCAGCCAGTCCAGGGGCCTAAAAAATGAGCAGTTCTTC. The encoded protein is CASSQSRGLKNEQFF.

This chain uses TRBV10-3 with TRBJ2-7; perhaps TRBD1 as D (6 bases). CDR1 is ENHRY, CDR2 SYGVKD, per germline. V was clipped by 5 bases and J by 5 bases, with 16 bases between them. This CDR3 is 14 amino acids long. As DNA, the CDR3 is TGTGCCATCAGTAGAGGGGGTTCCGGGAACGAGCAGTACTTC. This encodes CAISRGGSGNEQYF.

The chain employs TRBV9 and TRBJ1-6; 9 bases map to TRBD1. CDR1 and CDR2 (germline): SGDLS, YYNGEE. V trimming: 7 bases; J trimming: 4 bases; junction bases outside the gene matches: 12. This CDR3 has 17 amino acids. CDR3 loop: CASSTRDRDGYNSPLHF. CDR3 nucleotides: TGTGCCAGCTCGACCCGGGACAGGGACGGGTATAATTCACCCCTCCACTTT.

This clone came up once. The chain is built from TRBV3-1 (or the pseudogene TRBV3-2) and TRBJ2-6, with D possibly matching TRBD1 (5 bases). This CDR3 comprises 16 residues. Germline values: CDR1 LGHDT, CDR2 YNNKEL (reference sequence). Trimming took 4 bases from V and 0 from J, leaving 10 bases between them. This CDR3 reads CASSLRGASGANVLTF. CDR3 nucleotides: TGTGCCAGCAGCCTTAGGGGCGCCTCTGGGGCCAACGTCCTGACTTTC.